This T cell receptor (beta chain) was obtained from a study of precursors of human CD4 cytotoxic T cells (dated by TCRdb to between 2017 and 2018). Looking at the study overall: In total, CD4+ memory subsets from 11 to 15 donors went into the bulk TCR-seq analysis. TCR-seq analysis of roughly 15 donors yielded TCRalpha and TCRbeta chain sequences (table S7). The research as a whole found: According to the authors, an observational design in humans cannot definitively determine the direction of differentiation between precursor and effector cells. A bigger share of IL-7Rhigh TEMRA clonotypes consisted of expanded effector clonotypes than was the case for TEM or TCM clonotypes. Some bulk TCR-seq comparisons included only 13 of the 14 donors, suggesting not every subset was available for every donor. More restricted TCR repertoires, with lower diversity and more expanded clonotypes, were shown by IL-7Rhigh and IL-7R- TEMRA subsets than by TCM and TEM subsets.

Bulk UMI-based TCR sequencing was performed on four sorted CD4+ memory subsets (TCM, TEM, IL-7Rhigh TEMRA, IL-7R- TEMRA) to test a precursor-effector relationship among CD4 cytotoxic T cells. The cells came from peripheral blood mononuclear cells that had been isolated from human blood. Sequencing relied on an Illumina MiSeq. The original pipeline was this. Repertoire diversity was measured with the Shannon-Wiener index computed in VDJtools. Expanded TCRbeta clonotypes were defined as those with a clonotype frequency of at least 3. TCRdb itself trimmed the public reads at Q25 with fastp, ran MiXCR and retained productive beta chains. Every CDR3 protein is listed once, alongside the most common genes and DNA of its rows. The V and J calls shown here were made by TCRdb, not taken from the authors' results. The sample profile shows approximately 700 distinct CDR3 sequences; around 16% of them were found once. Just under 8% of the sample lies in the top ten.

The CDR3 spans 17 residues, from the cysteine through the phenylalanine. Kept here is only the CDR3 DNA, which spans 51 bases and is read in frame from base 1. CDR1 and CDR2 are read off the germline V gene as SGHTA and FQGNSA. Relative to germline, V is missing 2 bases and J is missing 4 bases, with 11 bases of the junction outside any gene match. Points on this clonotype: The clone's antigen remains unknown. No base quality information exists; no much larger clone differs at one position.

The specimen was memory CD4+ T cells from blood (PBMCs). The TCR sequence derives from a human donor in good health. This chain is built from TRBV7-2 and TRBJ2-7; 10 nucleotides in the junction match TRBD2. This receptor has the CDR3 CASSLSLGAGGPYEQYF. The DNA sequence is TGTGCCAGCAGCTTAAGTCTAGGAGCGGGAGGGCCTTACGAGCAGTACTTC. The entire variable domain, with the stretches around the CDR3 drawn from the reference TRBV7-2 and TRBJ2-7 proteins, is GAGVSQSPSNKVTEKGKDVELRCDPISGHTALYWYRQSLGQGLEFLIYFQGNSAPDKSGLPSDRFSAERTGGSVSTLTIQRTQQEDSAVYLCASSLSLGAGGPYEQYFGPGTRLTVT.